The 16 T cell receptor beta chains below all came from one sample that was sequenced in a study of blood T cells in healthy people across ages. A second PCR of 7 to 11 cycles used a sample-barcoded 5' primer and a J-beta primer mix. TCRdb re-called the 5' RACE reads with MiXCR, one entry per CDR3 protein. The sample yields 550,000 to 800,000 distinct CDR3 sequences, roughly 32% seen once. Sequencing was performed on blood. The source of these receptors is a woman older than 75 in good health.

V and J are TRBV19 and TRBJ1-1; 10 bases match TRBD1. The CDR3 length is 14 residues. Looked up from germline, CDR1 is LNHDA and CDR2 is SQIVND (reference sequence). V was pared by 9 bases and J by 0 bases, with 4 bases of the junction left unmatched. CDR3: CASRTGGMNTEAFF. CDR3 DNA sequence: TGTGCCAGCAGGACAGGGGGGATGAACACTGAAGCTTTCTTT.

This clonotype has at least ten counts. The rearrangement joins TRBV5-1 to TRBJ2-7; tentatively, D is TRBD2 (6 bases). From germline, CDR1 is SGHRS and CDR2 YFSETQ. CDR3 length equals 14 residues. The V end lost 1 base, the J end lost 4 bases, and 12 bases lay between the germline ends. CDR3 in amino acids: CASSLMGGDYEQYF. In DNA form, the CDR3 reads TGCGCCAGCAGCTTGATGGGGGGAGATTACGAGCAGTACTTC.

There are many counts of this clonotype. The chain carries TRBV28 and TRBJ2-1; D is ambiguous. The CDR3 is 14 residues long. Germline V gives CDR1 MDHEN, CDR2 SYDVKM. Deletions cut 8 bases from V and 7 bases from J, with 18 bases between. The chain's CDR3 is CASDTSQNWNEQFF. The DNA of the CDR3 is TGTGCCAGCGATACCTCTCAAAATTGGAATGAGCAGTTCTTC.

There are many counts of this clonotype. In DNA form, the CDR3 reads TGCAGCGTTGAAGCGAACAGGGGGACTGAGCAGTTCTTC. The encoded protein is CSVEANRGTEQFF. The chain uses TRBV29-1 and TRBJ2-1; 8 nucleotides align to TRBD1. V lost 1 base and J lost 9; bases outside the gene matches: 5. The CDR3 is 13 amino acids. Germline V CDR1 and CDR2: SQVTM, ANQGSEA.

The rearrangement uses TRBV18 and TRBJ1-4, with D possibly TRBD1 on 6 matching bases. From germline, CDR1 is KGHSH and CDR2 LQKENI. Trimming left V 5 bases short and J 7 bases short, with 17 bases between. The CDR3 covers 15 residues. The CDR3 DNA is TGTGCCAGCTCAGTTGAACAGGGAAAAGGTGAAAAACTGTTTTTT. This translates into CASSVEQGKGEKLFF.

The J gene is TRBJ2-3, the V gene TRBV12-3 or TRBV12-4; D could derive from TRBD1 or TRBD2 (5 bases each). The germline V and J ends were trimmed by 0 bases and 4 bases, with 8 bases remaining between them. This CDR3 spans 14 amino acids. As DNA, the CDR3 is TGTGCCAGCAGTTTAGCGGGGGTCTCAGATACGCAGTATTTT. It yields the protein CASSLAGVSDTQYF.

This clonotype has a single count. Possible read error: a much larger clone is one base away. The chain uses TRBV20-1 and TRBJ2-5; D is unresolved. Trimming cost V 5 bases and J 1 base, with 11 bases left between them. The CDR3 contains 13 residues. From germline, CDR1 is DFQATT and CDR2 SNEGSKA (reference sequence). Here the CDR3 DNA reads TGCAGTGCTGTCGCTGACTCCCAAGAGACCCAGTACTTC. Translated, it gives CSAVADSQETQYF.

This clonotype has only a few counts. The chain combines TRBV28 with TRBJ1-6, with D perhaps TRBD1 (5 bases). CDR3 length: 15 residues. With 10 bases removed from V and 10 bases from J, the gap between germline ends came to 23 bases. Germline CDR1 reads MDHEN; CDR2 reads SYDVKM. In DNA form, the CDR3 reads TGTGCCACACACGCGGGGTCGGGGCTAAACTCACCCCTCCACTTT. This sequence encodes CATHAGSGLNSPLHF.

This sequence joins TRBV19 and TRBJ1-2; maybe TRBD1 (6 bases). Trimming removed 7 bases from V and 4 bases from J, with 19 bases in between. Germline V gene data show CDR1 as LNHDA and CDR2 as SQIVND (reference sequence). This CDR3 is 15 amino acids long. CDR3 coding DNA: TGTGCCAGTAATCCAGGGGTGGCCCTAGGCTATGGCTACACCTTC. It codes for CASNPGVALGYGYTF. The full variable domain, in which reference TRBV19 and TRBJ1-2 provide the parts outside the CDR3, is DGGITQSPKYLFRKEGQNVTLSCEQNLNHDAMYWYRQDPGQGLRLIYYSQIVNDFQKGDIAEGYSVSREKKESFPLTVTSAQKNPTAFYLCASNPGVALGYGYTFGSGTRLTVV.

In regard to this clonotype: A read error may explain this, as a much larger clone is one base away. The chain carries TRBV7-2 and TRBJ2-2, with D hard to call. The CDR3 loop spans 13 amino acids. From germline, CDR1 is SGHTA and CDR2 FQGNSA. The CDR3 loop is CAGSSKNTGELFF. The DNA of the CDR3 is TGTGCCGGCAGCTCAAAGAACACCGGGGAGCTGTTTTTT.

This clonotype was counted ten times or more. The chain links TRBV7-9 to TRBJ2-7; weak D call: TRBD2 (6 bases). The CDR3 loop spans 14 amino acids. Germline CDR1 SEHNR, CDR2 FQNEAQ (reference sequence). With 2 bases removed from V and 1 base from J, the gap between germline ends came to 9 bases. CDR3 protein: CASSLSLASYEQYF. In DNA, the CDR3 is TGTGCCAGCAGCTTAAGTCTAGCGTCCTACGAGCAGTACTTC.

This clonotype was found many times. The J gene is TRBJ2-5, the V gene TRBV18; the D gene is possibly TRBD1 (5 bases). Between the trimmed V and J ends, which lost 8 bases and 4 bases, there was a span of 11 bases. The CDR3 covers 12 residues. The germline gives CDR1 KGHSH, CDR2 LQKENI. This chain's CDR3 is CASSPRGETQYF. CDR3 nucleotide sequence: TGTGCCAGCAGTCCTAGGGGAGAGACCCAGTACTTC.

As regards this clonotype: At one end the junction does not follow the germline gene, possibly because of a read error. This rearrangement joins TRBV6-6 to TRBJ2-7; 11 bases match TRBD1. Germline CDR1 and CDR2: MNHNY and SVGAGI (reference sequence). The CDR3 is made up of 13 amino acids. The CDR3: CAAGQGATKFKDF. CDR3 in DNA: TGTGCCGCCGGACAGGGGGCGACCAAATTTAAGGACTTC.

In its sample, this clonotype was seen a few times. This clone may be a read error of a much larger clone one base away. The chain uses TRBV20-1 and TRBJ2-7, with 8 bases lining up with TRBD2. Trimming cost V 6 bases and J 7 bases; bases outside gene matches: 20. The CDR3 runs 16 residues. Germline V gene sequence: CDR1 DFQATT, CDR2 SNEGSKA (reference sequence). The CDR3 is CSAPSLERGMYNEQYF. The CDR3 DNA reads as TGCAGTGCACCCTCGTTAGAGCGGGGGATGTACAATGAGCAGTACTTC.

V usage is TRBV3-1 and J usage is TRBJ2-3, with TRBD2 matching over 8 bases. The junction had 6 bases not matched to a gene; V was cut back by 2 bases and J by 5 bases. Germline assignment: CDR1 LGHDT and CDR2 YNNKEL (reference sequence). CDR3 length equals 15 residues. The CDR3 region is CASSQPAGAEDTQYF. The DNA of the CDR3 is TGTGCCAGCAGCCAACCAGCGGGGGCCGAAGATACGCAGTATTTT.

This clonotype was counted between two and nine times. The chain uses TRBV30 and TRBJ1-1; unclear D gene. CDR1 and CDR2 from the germline V gene are GTSNPN and SVGIG (reference sequence). The CDR3 covers 15 residues. Trimming pared 0 bases from V and 4 bases from J, leaving 15 bases between. CDR3 sequence reads: CAWSVGIRTTTEAFF. As DNA, the CDR3 is TGTGCCTGGAGTGTAGGGATCAGAACAACCACTGAAGCTTTCTTT.